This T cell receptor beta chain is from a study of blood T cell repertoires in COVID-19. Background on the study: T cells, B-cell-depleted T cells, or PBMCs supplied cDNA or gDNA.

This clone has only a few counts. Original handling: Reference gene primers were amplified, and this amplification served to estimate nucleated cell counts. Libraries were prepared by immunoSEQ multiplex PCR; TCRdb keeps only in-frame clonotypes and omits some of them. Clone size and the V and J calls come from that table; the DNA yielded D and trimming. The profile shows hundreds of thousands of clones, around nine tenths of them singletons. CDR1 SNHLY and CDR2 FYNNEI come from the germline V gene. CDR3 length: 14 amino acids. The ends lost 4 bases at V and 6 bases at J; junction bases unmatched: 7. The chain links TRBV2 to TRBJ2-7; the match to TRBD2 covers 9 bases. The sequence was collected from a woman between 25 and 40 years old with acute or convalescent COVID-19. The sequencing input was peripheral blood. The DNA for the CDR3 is TGTGCCAGCAGTGCCGCTAGCGGGGTAGGCGAGCAGTACTTC. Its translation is CASSAASGVGEQYF.